These T cell receptor beta chains were read from a single sample in a study of CD8+ T cells in alopecia areata. Profiling relied on immunoSEQ multiplex PCR, and the TCRdb table lists in-frame clones only, not all of them. The top ten hold about 6.8% of the sample, which has 150,000 or so clones, around 47% seen once. Specimen: CD4+ T cells sorted from blood. The receptors were sampled from a human donor with alopecia areata. The CDR3 runs from the conserved cysteine through the conserved F or W. Each record gives: V gene, clone size, D gene, CDR3 length, J gene, CDR3 protein, CDR3 DNA. D genes are given only for firm matches. Expanded clones are given a class, and other clones once, few, many or no size at all.

>TRBV7-6|.|.|14|TRBJ1-5
CASSLTDGSQPQHF
TGTGCCAGCAGCTTGACTGACGGGAGTCAGCCCCAGCATTTT
>TRBV18|.|.|13|TRBJ2-5
CASSPRGLETQYF
TGTGCCAGCTCACCCCGCGGTTTAGAGACCCAGTACTTC
>TRBV5-1|.|TRBD1|13|TRBJ1-2
CASGMTGRTTYTF
TGCGCCAGCGGAATGACAGGGAGGACAACCTACACCTTC
>TRBV5-1|.|.|13|TRBJ2-5
CASSLSPQETQYF
TGCGCCAGCAGCTTGTCCCCGCAAGAGACCCAGTACTTC
>TRBV18|few|.|15|TRBJ2-1
CASSLHPRQGNEQFF
TGTGCCAGCTCCCTACATCCGAGGCAGGGCAATGAGCAGTTCTTC
>TRBV4-2|few|TRBD2|19|TRBJ2-3
CASSQAFSRREAYTDTQYF
TGTGCCAGCAGCCAAGCATTTTCACGGCGGGAGGCCTACACAGATACGCAGTATTTT
>TRBV29-1|.|TRBD1|13|TRBJ2-2
CSVDRENTGELFF
TGCAGCGTGGACAGGGAGAACACCGGGGAGCTGTTTTTT
>TRBV30|.|.|12|TRBJ2-5
CAWKPQGETQYF
TGTGCCTGGAAACCCCAAGGGGAGACCCAGTACTTC
>TRBV2|.|TRBD1|15|TRBJ2-7
CASRLGTVGTYEQYF
TGTGCCAGCAGATTGGGGACAGTCGGTACCTACGAGCAGTACTTC
>TRBV14|few|.|16|TRBJ2-7
CASSQGWDSLIYEQYF
TGTGCCAGCAGCCAAGGATGGGATAGTTTGATCTACGAGCAGTACTTC
>TRBV2|.|TRBD2|17|TRBJ2-1
CASLGLAGALRYNEQFF
TGTGCCAGCCTTGGACTAGCGGGAGCCCTCCGCTACAATGAGCAGTTCTTC
>TRBV5-1|.|TRBD1|15|TRBJ1-5
CASSLDRGANQPQHF
TGCGCCAGCAGCTTGGACAGGGGGGCCAATCAGCCCCAGCATTTT
>TRBV5-4|few|TRBD2|18|TRBJ2-1
CASSLGRGETSGSNEQFF
TGTGCCAGCAGCTTGGGTCGGGGGGAGACTAGCGGGAGCAATGAGCAGTTCTTC
>TRBV2|.|.|16|TRBJ1-5
CASCPRGVRGNQPQHF
TGTGCCAGCTGCCCCCGGGGCGTACGTGGCAATCAGCCCCAGCATTTT
>TRBV7-2|.|.|14|TRBJ1-1
CASSLRWMNTEAFF
TGTGCCAGCAGCTTACGGTGGATGAACACTGAAGCTTTCTTT
>TRBV29-1|.|.|12|TRBJ1-2
CSVPQVGYGYTF
TGCAGCGTACCGCAGGTGGGCTATGGCTACACCTTC
>TRBV10-3|.|TRBD2|13|TRBJ2-7
CAISAAGAYEQYF
TGTGCCATCAGTGCCGCGGGGGCCTACGAGCAGTACTTC
>TRBV6-6|.|TRBD1|15|TRBJ2-7
CASRPPRTGAYEQYF
TGTGCCAGCAGGCCCCCTCGGACAGGGGCCTACGAGCAGTACTTC
>TRBV5-4|.|.|14|TRBJ2-5
CASSRGQLGETQYF
TGTGCCAGCAGTCGGGGCCAGCTTGGTGAGACCCAGTACTTC
>TRBV27|.|.|13|TRBJ2-7
CASGRQATAGRNF
TGTGCCAGCGGCAGACAGGCTACGGCGGGAAGGAACTTC
>TRBV5-1|.|TRBD1|16|TRBJ2-6
CASSPRQGSGANVLTF
TGCGCCAGCAGCCCCAGACAGGGATCCGGGGCCAACGTCCTGACTTTC
>TRBV29-1|.|.|12|TRBJ2-1
CSVLPTPNEQFF
TGCAGCGTTTTGCCGACCCCCAATGAGCAGTTCTTC
>TRBV7-9|.|.|13|TRBJ2-7
CASSLAVDYEQYF
TGTGCCAGCAGCTTAGCTGTCGACTACGAGCAGTACTTC
>TRBV14|.|.|15|TRBJ2-7
CASSQVRVRWYEQYF
TGTGCCAGCAGCCAAGTCCGGGTCCGGTGGTACGAGCAGTACTTC
>TRBV5-6|.|.|14|TRBJ2-7
CASSSGQSLREQYF
TGTGCCAGCAGCTCAGGACAGAGTCTACGGGAGCAGTACTTC
>TRBV23-1|.|TRBD1|17|TRBJ2-4
CASSQSPGGRAKNIQYF
TGCGCCAGCAGTCAATCGCCAGGGGGCCGAGCCAAAAACATTCAGTACTTC
>TRBV2|.|.|13|TRBJ2-3
CASIQREADTQYF
TGTGCCAGCATCCAAAGGGAGGCAGATACGCAGTATTTT
>TRBV25-1|few|.|14|TRBJ2-7
CASSLTGPAYEQYF
TGTGCCAGCAGTCTAACAGGACCAGCCTACGAGCAGTACTTC
>TRBV6-5|few|TRBD2|14|TRBJ2-7
CASSPSGSMYEQYF
TGTGCCAGCAGTCCTAGCGGGAGTATGTACGAGCAGTACTTC
>TRBV29-1|.|.|15|TRBJ2-3
CSVALLAERADTQYF
TGCAGCGTTGCTCTTCTAGCCGAGAGGGCAGATACGCAGTATTTT
>TRBV30|.|TRBD1|16|TRBJ2-2
CAWRLTTGGRTGELFF
TGTGCCTGGAGATTGACTACAGGGGGCAGGACCGGGGAGCTGTTTTTT
>TRBV2|few|TRBD1|15|TRBJ1-5
CASTRGDSHNQPQHF
TGTGCCAGCACTAGGGGGGACAGCCACAATCAGCCCCAGCATTTT
>TRBV7-3|.|.|15|TRBJ2-5
CASSQFASGEWTQYF
TGTGCCAGCAGTCAATTCGCCTCGGGGGAATGGACCCAGTACTTC
>TRBV5-1|.|.|13|TRBJ2-3
CASSPEGLDTQYF
TGCGCCAGCAGCCCGGAGGGTTTAGATACGCAGTATTTT
>TRBV29-1|.|TRBD2|13|TRBJ2-7
CSVLIAGEGEQYF
TGCAGCGTTCTGATAGCGGGAGAGGGTGAGCAGTACTTC
>TRBV7-8|.|.|13|TRBJ2-1
CASSFGPYNEQFF
TGTGCCAGCAGCTTTGGACCCTACAATGAGCAGTTCTTC
>TRBV4-2|few|TRBD2|16|TRBJ2-5
CASSQDPEGGGRTQYF
TGTGCCAGCAGCCAAGATCCCGAAGGCGGGGGTCGGACCCAGTACTTC
>TRBV25-1|.|TRBD1|16|TRBJ2-5
CASSELGTGVGKTQYF
TGTGCCAGCAGTGAACTGGGGACAGGGGTCGGGAAGACCCAGTACTTC
>TRBV2|.|TRBD2|12|TRBJ2-3
CASGRGPDTQYF
TGTGCCAGCGGGAGGGGTCCAGATACGCAGTATTTT
>TRBV4-1|.|TRBD2|16|TRBJ2-7
CASSQGLAGDRYEQYF
TGCGCCAGCAGCCAAGGACTAGCGGGAGACCGGTACGAGCAGTACTTC
>TRBV30|once|.|8|TRBJ1-1
CALGVAFF
TGTGCCTTGGGAGTGGCTTTCTTT
>TRBV28|.|.|13|TRBJ2-7
CASSSGRTYEQYF
TGTGCCAGCAGTTCCGGGCGAACCTACGAGCAGTACTTC
>TRBV29-1|few|.|15|TRBJ2-1
CSVEQGPPINNEQFF
TGCAGCGTTGAGCAGGGGCCACCCATAAACAATGAGCAGTTCTTC
>TRBV19|.|TRBD1|14|TRBJ2-7
CASSIGGGRDEQYF
TGTGCCAGTAGTATAGGAGGGGGCCGCGACGAGCAGTACTTC
>TRBV5-6|.|.|12|TRBJ1-2
CASSLLGYGYTF
TGTGCCAGCAGCTTGTTAGGGTATGGCTACACCTTC
>TRBV29-1|few|TRBD1|10|TRBJ2-1
CSVDRGRLVF
TGCAGCGTTGATAGGGGGCGACTGGTCTTC
>TRBV20-1|.|TRBD2|11|TRBJ2-1
CSAASGGEQFF
TGCAGTGCTGCTAGCGGGGGAGAGCAGTTCTTC
>TRBV28|.|.|15|TRBJ2-2
CASSLVQANTGELFF
TGTGCCAGCTCTCTTGTACAGGCGAACACCGGGGAGCTGTTTTTT